The 3 T cell receptor beta chains listed next were all sequenced from one sample in a study of blood T cell repertoires in COVID-19 (dated by TCRdb to 2020 to 2022). Receptor libraries were prepared by the immunoSEQ multiplex PCR assay. This is the immuneACCESS table as TCRdb keeps it, with only in-frame sequences that have V and J called. A part of the clones is gone; compared with another copy, unresolved V genes explain less than half, and the rest is unexplained. The table for this sample lists around 230,000 clones; 88% of them were counted only once. The top ten hold about 2.6% of the sample. The sample was PBMCs or T cells enriched from blood (not recorded which). The receptors were sampled from a woman younger than 45 who had recovered from COVID-19.

The V gene is TRBV5-1, the J gene TRBJ2-1; a weak D match, TRBD2 (5 bases). Trimming stripped 2 bases from V and 0 bases from J, with 6 bases between. Germline values: CDR1 SGHRS, CDR2 YFSETQ. This CDR3 comprises 14 residues. The CDR3 DNA reads as TGCGCCAGCAGCTTCGGGGTCTCCTACAATGAGCAGTTCTTC. Protein product: CASSFGVSYNEQFF.

The J gene is TRBJ2-3, the V gene TRBV4-1; D possibly corresponds to TRBD2 (6 bases). Germline CDR1 and CDR2: MGHRA and YSYEKL. The V end lost 0 bases, the J end lost 0 bases, and 16 bases lay between the germline ends. This CDR3 is 18 amino acids long. The CDR3 sequence is CASSQDTAGLTSTDTQYF. CDR3 in DNA: TGCGCCAGCAGCCAAGACACGGCCGGACTAACTAGCACAGATACGCAGTATTTT.

The V and J genes are TRBV10-3 and TRBJ1-5; TRBD1 agrees at 7 bases. CDR1 is ENHRY and CDR2 is SYGVKD in the germline V gene. V was pared by 6 bases and J by 4 bases, with 6 bases of the junction left unmatched. This CDR3 is 14 amino acids long. The CDR3 here is CAISDAQGNQPQHF. The CDR3 nucleotides read TGTGCCATCAGCGATGCACAGGGGAATCAGCCCCAGCATTTT.